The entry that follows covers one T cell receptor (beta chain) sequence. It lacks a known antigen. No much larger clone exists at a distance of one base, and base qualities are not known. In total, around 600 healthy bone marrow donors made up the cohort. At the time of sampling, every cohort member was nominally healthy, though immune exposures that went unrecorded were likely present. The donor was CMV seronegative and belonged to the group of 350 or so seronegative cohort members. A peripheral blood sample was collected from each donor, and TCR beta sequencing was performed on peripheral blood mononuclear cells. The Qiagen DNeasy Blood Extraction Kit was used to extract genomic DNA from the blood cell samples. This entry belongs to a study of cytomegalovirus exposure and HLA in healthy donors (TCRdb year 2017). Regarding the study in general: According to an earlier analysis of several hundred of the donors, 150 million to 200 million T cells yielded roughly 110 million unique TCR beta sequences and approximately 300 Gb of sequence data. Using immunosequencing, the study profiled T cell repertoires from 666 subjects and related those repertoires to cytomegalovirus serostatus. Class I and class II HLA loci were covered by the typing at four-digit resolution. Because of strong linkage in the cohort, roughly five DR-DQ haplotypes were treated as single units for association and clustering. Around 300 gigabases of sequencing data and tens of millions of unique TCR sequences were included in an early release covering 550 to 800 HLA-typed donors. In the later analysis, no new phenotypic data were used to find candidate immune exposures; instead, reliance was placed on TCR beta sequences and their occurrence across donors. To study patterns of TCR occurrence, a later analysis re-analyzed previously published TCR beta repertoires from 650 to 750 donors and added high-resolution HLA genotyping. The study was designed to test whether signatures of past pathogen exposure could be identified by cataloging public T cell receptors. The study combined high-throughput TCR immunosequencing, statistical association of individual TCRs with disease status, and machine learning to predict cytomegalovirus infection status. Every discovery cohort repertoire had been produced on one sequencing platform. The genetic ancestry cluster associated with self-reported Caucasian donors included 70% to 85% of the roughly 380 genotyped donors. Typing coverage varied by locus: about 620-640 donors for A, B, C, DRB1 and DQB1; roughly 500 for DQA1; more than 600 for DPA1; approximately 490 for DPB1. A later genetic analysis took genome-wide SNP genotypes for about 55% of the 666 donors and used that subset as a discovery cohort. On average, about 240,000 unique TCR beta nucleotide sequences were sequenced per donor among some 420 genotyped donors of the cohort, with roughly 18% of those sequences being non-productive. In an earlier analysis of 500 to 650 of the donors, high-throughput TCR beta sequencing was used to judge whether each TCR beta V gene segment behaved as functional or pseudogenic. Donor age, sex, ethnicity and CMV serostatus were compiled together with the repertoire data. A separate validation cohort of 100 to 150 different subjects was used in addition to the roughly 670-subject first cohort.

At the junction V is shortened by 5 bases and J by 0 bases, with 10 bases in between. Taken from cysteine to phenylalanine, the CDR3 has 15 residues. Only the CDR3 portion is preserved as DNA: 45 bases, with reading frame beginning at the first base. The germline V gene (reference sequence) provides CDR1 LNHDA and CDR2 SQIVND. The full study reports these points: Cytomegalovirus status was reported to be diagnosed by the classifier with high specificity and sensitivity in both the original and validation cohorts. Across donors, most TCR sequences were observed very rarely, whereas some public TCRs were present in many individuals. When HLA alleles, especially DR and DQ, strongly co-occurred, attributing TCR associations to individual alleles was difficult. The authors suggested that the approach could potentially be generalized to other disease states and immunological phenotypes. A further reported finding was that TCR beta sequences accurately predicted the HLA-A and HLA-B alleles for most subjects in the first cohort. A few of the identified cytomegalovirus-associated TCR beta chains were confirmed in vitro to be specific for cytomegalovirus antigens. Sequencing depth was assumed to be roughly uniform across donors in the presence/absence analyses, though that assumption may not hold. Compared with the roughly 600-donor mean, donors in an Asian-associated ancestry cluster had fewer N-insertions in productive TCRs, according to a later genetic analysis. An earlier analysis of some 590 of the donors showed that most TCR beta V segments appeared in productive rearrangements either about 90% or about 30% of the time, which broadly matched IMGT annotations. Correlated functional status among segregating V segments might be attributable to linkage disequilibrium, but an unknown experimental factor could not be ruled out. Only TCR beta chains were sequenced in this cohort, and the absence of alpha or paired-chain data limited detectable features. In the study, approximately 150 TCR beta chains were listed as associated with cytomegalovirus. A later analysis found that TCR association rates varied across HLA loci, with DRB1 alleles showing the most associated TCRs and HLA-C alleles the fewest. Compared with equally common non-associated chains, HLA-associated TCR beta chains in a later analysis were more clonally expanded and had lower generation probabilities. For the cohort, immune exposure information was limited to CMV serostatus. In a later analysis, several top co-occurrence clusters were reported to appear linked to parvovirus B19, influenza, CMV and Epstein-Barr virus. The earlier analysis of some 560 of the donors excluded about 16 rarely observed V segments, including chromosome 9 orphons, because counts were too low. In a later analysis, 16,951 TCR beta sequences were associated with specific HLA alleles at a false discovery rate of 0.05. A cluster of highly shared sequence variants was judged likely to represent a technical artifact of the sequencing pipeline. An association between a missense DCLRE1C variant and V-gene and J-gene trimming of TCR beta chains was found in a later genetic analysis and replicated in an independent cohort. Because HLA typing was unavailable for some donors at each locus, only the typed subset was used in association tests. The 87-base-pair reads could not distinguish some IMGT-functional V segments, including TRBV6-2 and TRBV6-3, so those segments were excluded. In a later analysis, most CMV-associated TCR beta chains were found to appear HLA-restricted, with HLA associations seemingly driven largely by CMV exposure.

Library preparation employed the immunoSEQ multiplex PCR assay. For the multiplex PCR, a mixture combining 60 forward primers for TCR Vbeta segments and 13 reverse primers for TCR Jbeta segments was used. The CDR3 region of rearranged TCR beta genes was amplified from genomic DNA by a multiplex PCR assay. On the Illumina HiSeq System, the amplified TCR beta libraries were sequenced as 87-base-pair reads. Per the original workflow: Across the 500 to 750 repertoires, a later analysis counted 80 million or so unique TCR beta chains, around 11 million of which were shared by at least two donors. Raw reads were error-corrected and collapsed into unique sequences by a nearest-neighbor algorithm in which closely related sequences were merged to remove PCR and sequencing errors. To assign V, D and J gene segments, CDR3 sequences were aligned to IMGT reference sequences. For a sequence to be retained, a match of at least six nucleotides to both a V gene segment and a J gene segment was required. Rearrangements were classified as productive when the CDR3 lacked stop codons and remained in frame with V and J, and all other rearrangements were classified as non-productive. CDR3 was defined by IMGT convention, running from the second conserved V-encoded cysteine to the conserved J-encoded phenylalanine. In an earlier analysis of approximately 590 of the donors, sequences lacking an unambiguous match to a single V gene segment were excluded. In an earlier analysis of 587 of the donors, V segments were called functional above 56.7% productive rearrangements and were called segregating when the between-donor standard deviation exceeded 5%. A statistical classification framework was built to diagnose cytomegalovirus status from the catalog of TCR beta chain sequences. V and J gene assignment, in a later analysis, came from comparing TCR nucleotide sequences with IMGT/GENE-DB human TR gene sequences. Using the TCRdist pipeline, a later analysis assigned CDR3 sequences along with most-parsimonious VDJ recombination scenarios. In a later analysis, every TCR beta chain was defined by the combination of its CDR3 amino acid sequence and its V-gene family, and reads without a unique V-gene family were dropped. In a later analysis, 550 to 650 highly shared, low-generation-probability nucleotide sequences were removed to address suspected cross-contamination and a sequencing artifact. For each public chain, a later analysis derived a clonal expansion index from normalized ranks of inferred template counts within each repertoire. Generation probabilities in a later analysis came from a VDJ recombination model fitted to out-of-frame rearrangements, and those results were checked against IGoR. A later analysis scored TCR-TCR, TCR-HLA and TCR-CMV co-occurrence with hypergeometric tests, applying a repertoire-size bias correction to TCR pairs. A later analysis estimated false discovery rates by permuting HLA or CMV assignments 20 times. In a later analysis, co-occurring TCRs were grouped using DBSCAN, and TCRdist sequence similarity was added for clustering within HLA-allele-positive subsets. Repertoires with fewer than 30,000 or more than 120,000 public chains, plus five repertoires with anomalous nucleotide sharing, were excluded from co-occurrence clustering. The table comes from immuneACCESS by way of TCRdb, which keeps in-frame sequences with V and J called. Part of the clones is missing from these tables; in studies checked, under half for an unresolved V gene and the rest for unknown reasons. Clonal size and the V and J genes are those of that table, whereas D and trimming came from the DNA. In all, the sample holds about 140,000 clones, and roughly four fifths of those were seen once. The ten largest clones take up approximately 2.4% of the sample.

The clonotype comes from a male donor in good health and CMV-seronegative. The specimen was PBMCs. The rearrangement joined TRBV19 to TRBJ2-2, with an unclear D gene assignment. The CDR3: CASSFWAANTGELFF. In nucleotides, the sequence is TGTGCCAGTAGTTTCTGGGCTGCGAACACCGGGGAGCTGTTTTTT.